These T cell receptor beta chains were read from a single sample in a study of shared clonotypes between healthy human individuals. Clones were sequenced by immunoSEQ multiplex PCR, and TCRdb holds only the in-frame ones, with some missing. The data hold roughly 1,800,000 clones, with about 95% observed a single time. Sequencing was carried out using naive CD8+ T cells sorted from blood. Every receptor here comes from a man younger than 35 in good health. The CDR3 runs from the conserved cysteine through the conserved F or W. The D gene is left open where the match is weak. A clone size is listed for some rows: how often the clone was seen (once, few, many), or a class if it is expanded.

d_gene: TRBD2; len: 16; j_gene: TRBJ2-7; abundance: .; v_gene: TRBV14; CDR3aa: CASSQVGLAGYYEQYF; CDR3nt: TGTGCCAGCAGCCAAGTCGGGCTAGCGGGGTACTACGAGCAGTACTTC
d_gene: .; len: 14; j_gene: TRBJ2-7; abundance: .; v_gene: TRBV30; CDR3aa: CAWSVLGGTYEQYF; CDR3nt: TGTGCCTGGAGTGTACTGGGGGGAACCTACGAGCAGTACTTC
d_gene: .; len: 13; j_gene: TRBJ2-7; abundance: .; v_gene: TRBV30; CDR3aa: CAWRWQGRYEQYF; CDR3nt: TGTGCCTGGAGGTGGCAGGGGCGCTACGAGCAGTACTTC
d_gene: .; len: 13; j_gene: TRBJ1-5; abundance: .; v_gene: TRBV28; CDR3aa: CASSMAVNQPQHF; CDR3nt: TGTGCCAGCAGTATGGCGGTCAATCAGCCCCAGCATTTT
d_gene: TRBD2; len: 15; j_gene: TRBJ2-3; abundance: .; v_gene: TRBV30; CDR3aa: CAGAGGPTSTDTQYF; CDR3nt: TGTGCCGGAGCGGGAGGGCCGACTAGCACAGATACGCAGTATTTT
d_gene: TRBD1; len: 15; j_gene: TRBJ2-7; abundance: .; v_gene: TRBV27; CDR3aa: CASSYKGQGSYEQYF; CDR3nt: TGTGCCAGCAGTTATAAGGGACAGGGCTCCTACGAGCAGTACTTC
d_gene: .; len: 15; j_gene: TRBJ2-4; abundance: .; v_gene: TRBV5-1; CDR3aa: CASSLAGGGKNIQYF; CDR3nt: TGCGCCAGCAGCTTGGCGGGTGGGGGGAAAAACATTCAGTACTTC
d_gene: .; len: 12; j_gene: TRBJ1-1; abundance: .; v_gene: TRBV10-2; CDR3aa: CASSPMNTEAFF; CDR3nt: TGCGCCAGCAGCCCTATGAACACTGAAGCTTTCTTT
d_gene: TRBD2; len: 17; j_gene: TRBJ2-2; abundance: .; v_gene: TRBV28; CDR3aa: CASSLVSREGRTGELFF; CDR3nt: TGTGCCAGCAGTTTGGTATCGAGGGAGGGCCGGACCGGGGAGCTGTTTTTT
d_gene: .; len: 16; j_gene: TRBJ1-2; abundance: .; v_gene: TRBV5-1; CDR3aa: CASSSNRDAGVYGYTF; CDR3nt: TGCGCCAGCAGCTCTAACCGGGACGCGGGCGTTTATGGCTACACCTTC
d_gene: .; len: 15; j_gene: TRBJ2-3; abundance: .; v_gene: TRBV4-1; CDR3aa: CASSQEMPITDTQYF; CDR3nt: TGCGCCAGCAGCCAAGAGATGCCAATCACGGATACGCAGTATTTT
d_gene: .; len: 17; j_gene: TRBJ1-3; abundance: once; v_gene: TRBV7-2; CDR3aa: CASSFLTTGLGGNTIYF; CDR3nt: TGTGCCAGCAGCTTCCTGACGACAGGATTAGGTGGAAACACCATATATTTT
d_gene: .; len: 15; j_gene: TRBJ2-7; abundance: .; v_gene: TRBV12-2; CDR3aa: CASRSKWGPKGKQYF; CDR3nt: TGTGCAAGTCGCTCGAAGTGGGGACCGAAGGGTAAGCAGTACTTC
d_gene: .; len: 15; j_gene: TRBJ2-5; abundance: .; v_gene: TRBV7-8; CDR3aa: CASSLRGGSQETQYF; CDR3nt: TGTGCCAGCAGCCTAAGAGGGGGGTCTCAAGAGACCCAGTACTTC
d_gene: .; len: 13; j_gene: TRBJ1-2; abundance: .; v_gene: TRBV11-2; CDR3aa: CASSRGRGDGYTF; CDR3nt: TGTGCCAGCAGCCGAGGGCGGGGGGATGGCTACACCTTC
d_gene: .; len: 15; j_gene: TRBJ2-5; abundance: .; v_gene: TRBV5-8; CDR3aa: CASSLGSGTQETQYF; CDR3nt: TGTGCCAGCAGCTTGGGATCCGGAACGCAAGAGACCCAGTACTTC
d_gene: TRBD1; len: 13; j_gene: TRBJ2-1; abundance: .; v_gene: TRBV27; CDR3aa: CASSVDRANEQFF; CDR3nt: TGTGCCAGCAGTGTGGACAGGGCCAATGAGCAGTTCTTC
d_gene: .; len: 14; j_gene: TRBJ2-1; abundance: .; v_gene: TRBV30; CDR3aa: CALEGGSSYNEQFF; CDR3nt: TGTGCCTTGGAGGGGGGAAGCTCCTACAATGAGCAGTTCTTC
d_gene: TRBD1; len: 14; j_gene: TRBJ1-4; abundance: .; v_gene: TRBV28; CDR3aa: CASGQGGENEKLFF; CDR3nt: TGTGCCAGCGGACAGGGAGGGGAGAATGAAAAACTGTTTTTT
d_gene: TRBD1; len: 16; j_gene: TRBJ1-2; abundance: .; v_gene: TRBV5-4; CDR3aa: CASSYVGTGLNSGYTF; CDR3nt: TGTGCCAGCAGCTACGTGGGGACAGGGCTAAATTCGGGCTACACCTTC
d_gene: .; len: 15; j_gene: TRBJ1-3; abundance: .; v_gene: TRBV4-1; CDR3aa: CASSQDSNSGNTIYF; CDR3nt: TGCGCCAGCAGCCAAGATTCTAACTCTGGAAACACCATATATTTT
d_gene: .; len: 15; j_gene: TRBJ2-1; abundance: .; v_gene: TRBV4-1; CDR3aa: CASSYPGVAVNEQFF; CDR3nt: TGCGCCAGCAGCTACCCAGGGGTGGCGGTCAATGAGCAGTTCTTC